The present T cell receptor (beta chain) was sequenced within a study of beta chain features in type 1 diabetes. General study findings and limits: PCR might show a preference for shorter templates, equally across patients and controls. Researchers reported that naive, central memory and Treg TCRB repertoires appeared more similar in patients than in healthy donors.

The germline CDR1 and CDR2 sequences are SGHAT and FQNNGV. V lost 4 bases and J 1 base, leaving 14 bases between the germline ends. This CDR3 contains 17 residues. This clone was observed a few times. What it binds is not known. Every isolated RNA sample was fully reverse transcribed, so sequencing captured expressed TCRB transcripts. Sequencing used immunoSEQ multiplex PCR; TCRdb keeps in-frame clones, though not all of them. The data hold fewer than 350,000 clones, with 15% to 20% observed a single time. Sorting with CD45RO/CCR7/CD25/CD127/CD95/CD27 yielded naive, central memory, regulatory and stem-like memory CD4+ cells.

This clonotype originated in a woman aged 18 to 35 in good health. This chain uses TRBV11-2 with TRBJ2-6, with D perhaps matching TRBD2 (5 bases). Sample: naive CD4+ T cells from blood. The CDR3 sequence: CASSWRGGSSGANVLTF. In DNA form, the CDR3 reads TGTGCCAGCAGCTGGAGAGGAGGTTCGTCTGGGGCCAACGTCCTGACTTTC.